This T cell receptor beta chain emerged from a study of T cell responses to AZD1222 COVID-19 vaccine. Measured with immunoSEQ multiplex PCR; TCRdb has only the in-frame clones, and not every one. The table includes tens of thousands of clones, roughly 90% detected once. The CDR3 runs 15 residues. Trimming shortened V by 4 bases and J by 1 base, and 11 bases separated the two germline ends. Germline V gene data show CDR1 as KGHSH and CDR2 as LQKENI. Study-level results: Donors were largely white British and mainly female; clonal diversity was possibly underestimated. Spike-specific TCR breadth and depth went up after people got two AZD1222 doses.

As regards this clone: Its cognate antigen is unknown.

Here the sequenced sample was peripheral blood, taken on day 0 of AZD1222 vaccination. This receptor was identified in an adult in good health. V is TRBV18 and J is TRBJ1-5; no clear D gene. CDR3 in DNA: TGTGCCAGCTCACAAGAAGGAGCAAGCAATCAGCCCCAGCATTTT. Its protein is CASSQEGASNQPQHF.